Here is one T cell receptor beta chain with its context. What it binds is unknown. Extracted from the samples, RNA was reverse transcribed into cDNA to serve as the sequencing template. TCRdb's table, derived via immunoSEQ multiplex PCR, lists solely in-frame clones and lacks some. Of some 200,000 clones in the sample, around 50% were seen once. These data come from a study of CD8+ T cells in alopecia areata. Using a FACSAria, the CD4+ and CD8+ T cells were sorted from the PBMCs. Study results and caveats: Possibly because of HLA-related factors, TCR sharing was less clear across patients than in mice. In lesional scalp, particularly from alopecia totalis/universalis, clonality was higher than in normal scalp. Normal skin's resident alphabeta T cells are sequenced alongside lesional scalp T cells.

The CDR3 has 12 residues. The germline gives CDR1 GTSNPN, CDR2 SVGIG (reference sequence). V lost 2 bases and J lost 0, with 5 bases in between. Sequenced sample: CD8+ T cells sorted from blood. This sequence originates from a human donor in good health. V is TRBV30 and J is TRBJ2-7; D unresolved. CDR3 coding DNA: TGTGCCTGGAGTCTCGACTCCTACGAGCAGTACTTC. Protein sequence: CAWSLDSYEQYF.